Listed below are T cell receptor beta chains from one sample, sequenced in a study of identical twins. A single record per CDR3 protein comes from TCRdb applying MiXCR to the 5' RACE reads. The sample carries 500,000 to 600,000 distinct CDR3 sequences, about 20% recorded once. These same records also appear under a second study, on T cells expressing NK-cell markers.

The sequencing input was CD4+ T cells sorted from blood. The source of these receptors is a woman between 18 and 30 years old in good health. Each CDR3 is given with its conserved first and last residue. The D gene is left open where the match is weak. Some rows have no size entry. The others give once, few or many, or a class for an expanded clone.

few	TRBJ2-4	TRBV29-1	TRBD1	CSMTGRTGVKNIQYF	TGCAGCATGACCGGCAGGACAGGGGTCAAAAACATTCAGTACTTC
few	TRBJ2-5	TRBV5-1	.	CASSFPFQETQYF	TGCGCCAGCAGCTTCCCTTTCCAAGAGACCCAGTACTTC
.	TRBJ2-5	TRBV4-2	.	CASSQEVAIPTQTQYF	TGTGCCAGCAGCCAAGAGGTGGCCATCCCAACCCAGACCCAGTACTTC
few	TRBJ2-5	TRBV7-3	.	CASSLRGRIPQETQYF	TGTGCCAGCAGCTTAAGGGGGAGAATCCCACAAGAGACCCAGTACTTC
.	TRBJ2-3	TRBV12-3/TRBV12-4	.	CASSRTRGTQYF	TGTGCCAGCAGTCGGACTAGGGGGACGCAGTATTTT
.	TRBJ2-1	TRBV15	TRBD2	CATSPGGGRAFYNEQFF	TGTGCCACCAGCCCCGGGGGAGGGAGGGCCTTTTACAATGAGCAGTTCTTC
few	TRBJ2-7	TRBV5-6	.	CASSLYGTYEQYF	TGTGCCAGCAGCTTGTACGGGACCTACGAGCAGTACTTC
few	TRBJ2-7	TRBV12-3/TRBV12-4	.	CASSQHSFLYEQYF	TGTGCCAGCAGCCAGCACTCATTTCTGTACGAGCAGTACTTC
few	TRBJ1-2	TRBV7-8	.	CASSANKLTNYGYTF	TGTGCCAGCAGCGCGAACAAGTTAACTAACTATGGCTACACCTTC
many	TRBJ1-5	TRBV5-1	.	CASSSEGDQPQHF	TGCGCCAGCAGTTCTGAGGGGGATCAGCCCCAGCATTTT
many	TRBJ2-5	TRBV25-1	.	CASKRGETQYF	TGTGCCTCCAAGAGGGGGGAGACCCAGTACTTC
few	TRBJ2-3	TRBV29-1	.	CSVDSHTDTQYF	TGCAGCGTTGATTCCCACACAGATACGCAGTATTTT
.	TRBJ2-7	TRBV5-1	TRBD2	CASSLEFSGMGTYEQYF	TGCGCCAGCAGCTTGGAGTTTAGCGGGATGGGCACCTACGAGCAGTACTTC
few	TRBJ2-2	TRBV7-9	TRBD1	CASKDRLRFGGTGELFF	TGTGCCAGCAAGGACAGGTTGCGATTCGGTGGCACCGGGGAGCTGTTTTTT
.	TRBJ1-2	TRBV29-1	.	CSDDGYNYGYTF	TGCAGCGATGACGGTTACAACTATGGCTACACCTTC
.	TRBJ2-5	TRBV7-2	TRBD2	CASSLGLAVKETQYF	TGTGCCAGCAGCTTAGGACTAGCGGTTAAAGAGACCCAGTACTTC
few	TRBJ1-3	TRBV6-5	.	CASSYRNSRGVGYTIYF	TGTGCCAGCAGTTACCGGAATTCCAGGGGAGTAGGATACACCATATATTTT
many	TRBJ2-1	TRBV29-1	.	CSVEATADTYNEQFF	TGCAGCGTTGAAGCAACAGCAGACACCTACAATGAGCAGTTCTTC
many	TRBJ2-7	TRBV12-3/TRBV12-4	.	CASRRKGGSYEQYF	TGTGCCAGCAGAAGGAAGGGCGGCTCCTACGAGCAGTACTTC
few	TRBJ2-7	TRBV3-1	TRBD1	CASSQAGTGYRMVEQYF	TGTGCCAGCAGCCAAGCCGGGACAGGGTACCGTATGGTCGAGCAGTACTTC
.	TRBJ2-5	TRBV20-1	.	CSAARTSQETQYF	TGCAGTGCTGCCAGGACGTCACAAGAGACCCAGTACTTC
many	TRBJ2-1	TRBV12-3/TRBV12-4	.	CASSLRRTTWADEQFF	TGTGCCAGCAGTTTACGTCGGACCACTTGGGCCGATGAGCAGTTCTTC
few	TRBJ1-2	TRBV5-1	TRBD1	CASSNGTGNYGYTF	TGCGCCAGCAGCAACGGGACAGGGAACTATGGCTACACCTTC
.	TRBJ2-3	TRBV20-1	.	CSALPTWGADTQYF	TGCAGTGCCCTCCCCACCTGGGGAGCGGATACGCAGTATTTT
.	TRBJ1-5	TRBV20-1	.	CSARDISGPNQPQHF	TGCAGTGCTAGAGATATATCTGGACCCAATCAGCCCCAGCATTTT
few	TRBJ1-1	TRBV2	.	CASRPGDMNTEAFF	TGTGCCAGCCGCCCAGGAGATATGAACACTGAAGCTTTCTTT
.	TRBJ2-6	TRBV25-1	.	CASNGGSGANVLTF	TGTGCCAGCAACGGAGGCTCTGGGGCCAACGTCCTGACTTTC
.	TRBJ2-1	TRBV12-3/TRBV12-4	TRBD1	CASRPSLDRGPYNEQFF	TGTGCCAGCAGACCCTCCCTGGACAGGGGCCCTTACAATGAGCAGTTCTTC
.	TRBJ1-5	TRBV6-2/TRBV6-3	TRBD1	CASEDRGRIQPQHF	TGTGCCAGCGAAGACAGGGGGCGGATTCAGCCCCAGCATTTT
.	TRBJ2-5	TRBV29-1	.	CSAGLTGTRETQYF	TGCAGCGCTGGGTTGACAGGGACTAGGGAGACCCAGTACTTC
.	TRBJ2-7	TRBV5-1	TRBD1	CASHQGGTGKNEQYF	TGCGCCAGCCACCAAGGGGGGACAGGGAAGAACGAGCAGTACTTC
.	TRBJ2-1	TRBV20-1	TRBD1	CSARDLGDRGFNEQFF	TGCAGTGCTAGAGATCTAGGAGACAGGGGATTCAATGAGCAGTTCTTC
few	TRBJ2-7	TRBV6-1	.	CASSLGVGSAYEQYF	TGTGCCAGCAGTCTCGGGGTTGGTAGCGCCTACGAGCAGTACTTC
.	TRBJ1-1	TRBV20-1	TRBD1	CSARVGGVTEAFF	TGCAGTGCTAGGGTAGGGGGCGTCACTGAAGCTTTCTTT
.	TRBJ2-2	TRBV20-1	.	CSAHVPGITGELFF	TGCAGTGCTCACGTTCCGGGGATCACCGGGGAGCTGTTTTTT
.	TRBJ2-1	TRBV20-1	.	CSARFGLGQFF	TGCAGTGCTAGATTTGGTTTGGGGCAGTTCTTC
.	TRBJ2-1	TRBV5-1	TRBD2	CASSPSGGSYEQFF	TGCGCCAGCAGCCCGAGCGGGGGATCCTATGAGCAGTTCTTC
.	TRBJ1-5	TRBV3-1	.	CASSLTVGSNQPQHF	TGTGCCAGCAGCCTAACGGTGGGTAGCAATCAGCCCCAGCATTTT
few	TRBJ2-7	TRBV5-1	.	CASAATGKQYF	TGCGCCAGTGCTGCTACAGGGAAGCAGTACTTC
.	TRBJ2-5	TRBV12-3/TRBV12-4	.	CASRKLGGETQYF	TGTGCCAGCAGGAAACTAGGGGGTGAGACCCAGTACTTC
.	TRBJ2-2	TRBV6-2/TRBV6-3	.	CASSLTGVQAGELFF	TGTGCCAGCAGTCTCACGGGGGTGCAAGCCGGGGAGCTGTTTTTT
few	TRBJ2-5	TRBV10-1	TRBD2	CASSASGVETQYF	TGCGCCAGCAGCGCTAGCGGGGTGGAGACCCAGTACTTC